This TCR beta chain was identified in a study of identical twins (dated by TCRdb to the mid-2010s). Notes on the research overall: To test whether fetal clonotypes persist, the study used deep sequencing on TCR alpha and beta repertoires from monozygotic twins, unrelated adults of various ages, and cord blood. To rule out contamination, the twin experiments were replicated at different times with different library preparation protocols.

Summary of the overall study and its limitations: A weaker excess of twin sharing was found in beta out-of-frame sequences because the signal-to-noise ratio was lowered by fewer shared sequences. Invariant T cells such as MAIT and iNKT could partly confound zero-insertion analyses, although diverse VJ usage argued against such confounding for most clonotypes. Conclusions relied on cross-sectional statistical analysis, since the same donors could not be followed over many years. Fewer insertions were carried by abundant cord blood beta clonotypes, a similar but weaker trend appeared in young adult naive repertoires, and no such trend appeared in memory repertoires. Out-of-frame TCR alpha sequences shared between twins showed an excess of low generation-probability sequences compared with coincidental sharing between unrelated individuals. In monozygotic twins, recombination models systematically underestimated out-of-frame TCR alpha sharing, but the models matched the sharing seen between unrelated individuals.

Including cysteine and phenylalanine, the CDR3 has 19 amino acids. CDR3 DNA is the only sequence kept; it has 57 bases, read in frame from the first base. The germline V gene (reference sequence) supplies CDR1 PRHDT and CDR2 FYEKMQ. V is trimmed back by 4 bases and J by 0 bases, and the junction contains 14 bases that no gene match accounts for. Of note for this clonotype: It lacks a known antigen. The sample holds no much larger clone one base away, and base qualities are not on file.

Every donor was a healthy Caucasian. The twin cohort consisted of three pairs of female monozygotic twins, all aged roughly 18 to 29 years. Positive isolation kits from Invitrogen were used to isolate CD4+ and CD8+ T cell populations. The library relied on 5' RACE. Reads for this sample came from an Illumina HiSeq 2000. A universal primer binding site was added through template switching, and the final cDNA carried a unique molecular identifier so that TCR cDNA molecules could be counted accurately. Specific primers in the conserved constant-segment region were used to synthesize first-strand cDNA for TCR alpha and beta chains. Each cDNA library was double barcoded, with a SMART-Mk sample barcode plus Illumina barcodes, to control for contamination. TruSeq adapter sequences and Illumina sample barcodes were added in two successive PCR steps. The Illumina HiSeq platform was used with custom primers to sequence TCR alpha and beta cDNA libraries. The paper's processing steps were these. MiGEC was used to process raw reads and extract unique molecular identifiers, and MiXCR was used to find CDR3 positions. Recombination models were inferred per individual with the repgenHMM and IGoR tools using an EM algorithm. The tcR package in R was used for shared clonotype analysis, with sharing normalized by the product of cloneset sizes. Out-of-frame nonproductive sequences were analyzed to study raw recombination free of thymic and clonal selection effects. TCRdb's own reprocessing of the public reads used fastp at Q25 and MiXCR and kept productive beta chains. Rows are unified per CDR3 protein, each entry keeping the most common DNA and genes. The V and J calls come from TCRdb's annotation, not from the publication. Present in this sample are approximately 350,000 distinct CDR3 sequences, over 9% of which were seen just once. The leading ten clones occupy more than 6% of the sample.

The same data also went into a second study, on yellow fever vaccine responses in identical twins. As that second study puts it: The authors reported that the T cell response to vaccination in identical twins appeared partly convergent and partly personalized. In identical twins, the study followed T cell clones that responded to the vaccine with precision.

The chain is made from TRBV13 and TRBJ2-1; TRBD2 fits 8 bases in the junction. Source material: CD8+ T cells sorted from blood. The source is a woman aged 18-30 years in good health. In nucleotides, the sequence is TGTGCCAGCAGCTCCCCCGGGACTAGGAGTACCGCCTCCTACAATGAGCAGTTCTTC. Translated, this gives CASSSPGTRSTASYNEQFF.